This TCR beta chain is from a study of long-term antiretroviral therapy in people with HIV. Background on the study: The study's earliest collections predate the 2015 immediate-ART recommendation by about a decade.

This was the immunoSEQ v3.0 assay at survey level. Sequencing was performed with immunoSEQ multiplex PCR; in TCRdb, only in-frame clones are kept and a portion is missing. The profile shows about 17,000 clones, more than 70% of them singletons. Treatment for every participant with HIV took place in the United States. Cryopreserved PBMC, at 1-10 million per sample, were present before DNA extraction. Overall study findings and caveats: Regardless of time point, clones expanded before ART dominated the repertoire.

Trimming took 2 bases from V and 5 from J, leaving 12 bases between them. CDR3 length equals 14 residues. Germline CDR1 is SGHVS and CDR2 is FNYEAQ. About this clone: Antigen: not known.

This receptor was identified in a man aged 18 to 30 with HIV. The starting material was unsorted PBMCs, obtained 0.1 years before starting antiretroviral therapy. The chain recombines TRBV7-6 with TRBJ2-5, with D perhaps being TRBD1 or TRBD2 (5 bases each). CDR3 DNA sequence: TGTGCCAGCAGCTTAATCAGGGACCGGGAGACCCAGTACTTC. Translation gives CASSLIRDRETQYF.